A single sample gave rise to the 10 T cell receptor beta chains below, sequenced in a study of blood T cell repertoires in COVID-19 (dated by TCRdb to the early 2020s). The library came from the immunoSEQ multiplex PCR assay. This is the immuneACCESS table as TCRdb keeps it, with only in-frame sequences that have V and J called. A part of the clones is gone; compared with another copy, unresolved V genes explain less than half, and the rest is unexplained. The sample has about 52,000 clones on record, about 80% of them singletons. The ten largest clonotypes hold roughly 7% of the sample. What was sequenced was peripheral blood. Every receptor here comes from a man between 65 and 85 years old with active COVID-19.

The chain combines TRBV2 with TRBJ2-7, with D possibly TRBD2 on 6 matching bases. Germline CDR1 and CDR2: SNHLY and FYNNEI. V gave up 8 bases and J gave up 5 bases, with 10 bases separating them. The CDR3 contains 11 residues. The CDR3 protein is CASGRGNEQYF. As DNA, the CDR3 is TGTGCCAGCGGACGGGGGAACGAGCAGTACTTC.

V gene TRBV27 combines with J gene TRBJ2-3; no firm D call. This CDR3 region has 14 residues. V was clipped by 2 bases and J by 0 bases, with 6 bases between them. Per the germline V gene, CDR1 is MNHEY and CDR2 is SMNVEV (reference sequence). CDR3 protein: CASSLGPSTDTQYF. The CDR3, as DNA: TGTGCCAGCAGTTTAGGGCCAAGCACAGATACGCAGTATTTT.

The chain combines TRBV6-6 with TRBJ1-5; D remains unclear. The CDR3 spans 14 residues. Germline assignment: CDR1 MNHNY and CDR2 SVGAGI (reference sequence). The V end was cut by 2 bases, the J end by 2 bases, with 7 bases between. CDR3 region: CASSYDEGNQPQHF. The CDR3 DNA follows: TGTGCCAGCAGTTACGATGAGGGCAATCAGCCCCAGCATTTT.

The genes are TRBV6-5 and TRBJ1-1; D not certain. Trimming left V 0 bases short and J 3 bases short, with 8 bases between. CDR1 and CDR2 (germline): MNHEY, SVGAGI. This CDR3 is built from 14 residues. The CDR3 region is CASSYSGPDTEAFF. CDR3 in DNA: TGTGCCAGCAGTTACTCTGGGCCGGACACTGAAGCTTTCTTT.

This sequence joins TRBV5-4 and TRBJ1-2; the D gene is possibly TRBD1 (5 bases). CDR3 length: 13 amino acids. The germline V and J ends were trimmed by 4 bases and 2 bases, with 9 bases remaining between them. The germline V gene encodes CDR1 SGHNT and CDR2 YYREEE (reference sequence). DNA for the CDR3: TGTGCCAGCAGCACCGACAGCAACTATGGCTACACCTTC. This sequence encodes CASSTDSNYGYTF.

The chain carries TRBV2 and TRBJ1-1; D is undetermined. Trimming took 1 base from V and 7 from J, leaving 10 bases between them. Germline loops: CDR1 SNHLY, CDR2 FYNNEI. This CDR3 has 13 residues. CDR3 bases: TGTGCCAGCAGTGAAGGCCAGGCCTATGAAGCTTTCTTT. Translated, it gives CASSEGQAYEAFF.

V is TRBV19 and J is TRBJ1-1; D is ambiguous. This CDR3 has 13 amino acids. V was cut by 4 bases and J by 0 bases, with 6 bases left in between. The germline CDR1 and CDR2 sequences are LNHDA and SQIVND (reference sequence). The CDR3 is CASSTQMNTEAFF. DNA for the CDR3: TGTGCCAGTAGTACTCAGATGAACACTGAAGCTTTCTTT.

The rearrangement uses TRBV4-1 and TRBJ1-1; TRBD1 aligns across 10 bases. The CDR3 runs 17 residues. Germline V CDR1 and CDR2: MGHRA, YSYEKL. V lost 7 bases and J lost 0; bases outside the gene matches: 11. The CDR3 region has the DNA TGCGCCAGCACCACAAGCCCAGGGACAGGGGTGAACACTGAAGCTTTCTTT. This translates into CASTTSPGTGVNTEAFF.

This chain connects TRBV7-2 to TRBJ2-5; D remains ambiguous. Germline-derived CDR1 and CDR2 are SGHTA and FQGNSA. V shed 5 bases and J shed 4 bases, with 11 bases lying between them. This CDR3 is 13 amino acids long. CDR3 nucleotides: TGTGCCAGCAGCGGAGACGGTGGAGAGACCCAGTACTTC. This codes for CASSGDGGETQYF.

The chain has TRBV14 and TRBJ2-1; D is undetermined. The CDR3 totals 18 residues. Trimming cost V 0 bases and J 6 bases, with 21 bases left between them. Germline values: CDR1 SGHDN, CDR2 FVKESK. CDR3: CASSQDRLGRRNFNEQFF. In DNA, the CDR3 is TGTGCCAGCAGCCAAGACAGGCTGGGCAGACGGAATTTCAATGAGCAGTTCTTC.